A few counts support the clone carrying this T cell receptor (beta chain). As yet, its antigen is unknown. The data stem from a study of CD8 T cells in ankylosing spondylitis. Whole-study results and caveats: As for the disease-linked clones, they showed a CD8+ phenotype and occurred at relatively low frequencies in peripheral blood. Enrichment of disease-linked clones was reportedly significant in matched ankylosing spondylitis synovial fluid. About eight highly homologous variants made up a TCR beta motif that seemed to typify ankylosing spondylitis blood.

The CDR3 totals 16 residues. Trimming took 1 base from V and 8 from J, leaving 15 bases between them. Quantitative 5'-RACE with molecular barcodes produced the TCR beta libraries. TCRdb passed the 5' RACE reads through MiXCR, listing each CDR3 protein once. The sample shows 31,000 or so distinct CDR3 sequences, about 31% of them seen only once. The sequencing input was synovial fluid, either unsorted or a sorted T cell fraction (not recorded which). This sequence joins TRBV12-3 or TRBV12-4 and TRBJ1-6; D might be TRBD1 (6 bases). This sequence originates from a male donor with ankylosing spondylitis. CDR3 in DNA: TGTGCCAGCAGTTTAGACCCTACAGGGAGTCATTCACCCCTCCACTTT. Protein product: CASSLDPTGSHSPLHF.